One T cell receptor (beta chain) is described in this entry. As yet, its antigen is unknown. A read error may be the cause here, since a much bigger clone is one base away. Germline lookup yields CDR1 MGHDK and CDR2 SYGVNS. This CDR3 has 14 amino acids. Trimming cost V 2 bases and J 6 bases, with 14 bases left between them. The data stem from a study of identical twins. Broader study findings: In cord blood, abundant beta clonotypes had fewer insertions; memory showed no trend. Zero-insertion results could be subject to partial confounding by invariant MAIT and iNKT cells.

Healthy Caucasian individuals made up all the donors. MiXCR, run by TCRdb on the 5' RACE reads, gives a single entry per CDR3 protein. The sample has 1.5 million or so distinct CDR3 sequences, 25% to 35% seen once. Sequencing input: cord blood. The chain recombines TRBV25-1 with TRBJ2-7, with D perhaps matching TRBD1 or TRBD2 (6 bases each). The clonotype comes from a newborn girl in good health. CDR3: CASSETSEGGEQYF. CDR3 in DNA: TGTGCCAGCAGTGAAACTAGTGAGGGGGGCGAGCAGTACTTC.